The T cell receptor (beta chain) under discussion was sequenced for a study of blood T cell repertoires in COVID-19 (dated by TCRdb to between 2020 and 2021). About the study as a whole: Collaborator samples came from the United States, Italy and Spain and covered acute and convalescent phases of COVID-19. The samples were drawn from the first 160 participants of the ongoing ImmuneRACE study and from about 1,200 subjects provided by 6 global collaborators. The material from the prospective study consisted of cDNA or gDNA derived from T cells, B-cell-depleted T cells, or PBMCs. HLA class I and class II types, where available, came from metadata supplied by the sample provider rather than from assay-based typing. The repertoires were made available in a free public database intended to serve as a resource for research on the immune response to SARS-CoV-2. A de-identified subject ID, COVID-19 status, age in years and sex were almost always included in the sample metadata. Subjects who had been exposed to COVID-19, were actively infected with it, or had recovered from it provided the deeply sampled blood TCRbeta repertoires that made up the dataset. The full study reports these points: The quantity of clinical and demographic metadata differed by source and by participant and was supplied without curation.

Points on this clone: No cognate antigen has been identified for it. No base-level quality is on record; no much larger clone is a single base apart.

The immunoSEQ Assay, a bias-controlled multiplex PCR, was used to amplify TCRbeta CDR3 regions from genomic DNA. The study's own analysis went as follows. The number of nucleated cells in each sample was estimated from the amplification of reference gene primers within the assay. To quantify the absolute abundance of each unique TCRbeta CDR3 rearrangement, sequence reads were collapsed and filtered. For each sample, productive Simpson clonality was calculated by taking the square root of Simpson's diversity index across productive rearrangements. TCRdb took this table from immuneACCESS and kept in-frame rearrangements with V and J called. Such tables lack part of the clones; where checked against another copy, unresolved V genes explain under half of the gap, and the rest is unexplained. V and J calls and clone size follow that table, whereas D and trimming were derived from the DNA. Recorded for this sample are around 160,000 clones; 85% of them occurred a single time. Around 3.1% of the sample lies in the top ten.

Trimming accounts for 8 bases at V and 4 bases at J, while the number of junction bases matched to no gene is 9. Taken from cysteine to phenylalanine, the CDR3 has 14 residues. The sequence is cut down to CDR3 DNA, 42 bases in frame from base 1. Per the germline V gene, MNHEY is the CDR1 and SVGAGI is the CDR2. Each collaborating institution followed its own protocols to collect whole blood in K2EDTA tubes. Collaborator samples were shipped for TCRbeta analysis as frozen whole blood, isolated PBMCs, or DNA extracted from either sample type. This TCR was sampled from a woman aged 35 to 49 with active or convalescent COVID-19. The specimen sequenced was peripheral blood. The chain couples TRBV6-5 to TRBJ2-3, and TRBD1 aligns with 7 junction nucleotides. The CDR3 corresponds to CASLTGTAPDTQYF. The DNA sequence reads TGTGCCAGCTTAACCGGGACAGCACCAGATACGCAGTATTTT.